This entry lists 21 T cell receptor beta chains sequenced from one sample in a study of control samples from healthy donors and cancer patients. The assay was immunoSEQ multiplex PCR, and TCRdb's table has in-frame clones only and misses some. The data contain tens of thousands of clones, more than 85% of them seen just once; the ten biggest clones take up roughly 1.6%. Material: PBMCs. Every receptor here comes from a man in his forties or fifties with colorectal cancer.

J is TRBJ2-7 and V is TRBV5-1, with D unresolved. The germline V gene has CDR1 SGHRS and CDR2 YFSETQ. Trimming took 0 bases from V and 4 from J, leaving 5 bases between them. This CDR3 is built from 12 residues. The CDR3 nucleotides are TGCGCCAGCAGCTTGGACCTTTACGAGCAGTACTTC. Amino acid sequence: CASSLDLYEQYF.

The rearrangement links TRBV11-2 to TRBJ1-1; 7 nucleotides match TRBD1. The CDR3 covers 14 residues. After removal of 1 base from V and 10 bases from J, the junction contained 9 bases not matched to a gene. Germline CDR1 SGHAT, CDR2 FQNNGV. This chain's CDR3 is CASSLVTARGAAFF. Here the CDR3 DNA reads TGTGCCAGCAGCTTAGTGACCGCCAGGGGGGCAGCTTTCTTT.

To note about this clone: The junction does not match germline at one end; this may be a read error. V is TRBV10-3 and J is TRBJ2-1; D unclear. The CDR3 runs to 11 residues. Germline CDR1 and CDR2: ENHRY and SYGVKD. CDR3 nucleotide sequence: TGTGCCATCAGGGAGTACAATGAGCAGTTCTTC. Amino acids: CAIREYNEQFF.

This chain uses TRBV7-9 with TRBJ2-3; D is possibly TRBD1 or TRBD2 (5 bases each). The V gene's germline CDR1 is SEHNR and CDR2 FQNEAQ (reference sequence). Trimming cost V 6 bases and J 3 bases, with 13 bases left between them. The CDR3 is made up of 14 amino acids. The CDR3 DNA sequence: TGTGCCAGCAGTGGTGGGGGTCGTACAGATACGCAGTATTTT. Translating it yields CASSGGGRTDTQYF.

This chain connects TRBV18 to TRBJ2-7, with TRBD1 identical over 7 bases. Germline lookup yields CDR1 KGHSH and CDR2 LQKENI. CDR3 length equals 14 residues. V lost 2 bases, J lost 5 bases, and 6 bases stayed unmatched. The CDR3 loop reads CASSPGDSRDEQYF. The CDR3 DNA is TGTGCCAGCTCACCAGGGGACAGTAGGGACGAGCAGTACTTC.

J is TRBJ1-2 and V is TRBV7-9; no reliable D call. V lost 2 bases to trimming and J lost 4 bases, with 11 bases between them. CDR1 and CDR2 from the germline V gene are SEHNR and FQNEAQ (reference sequence). The CDR3 contains 14 residues. The CDR3 spells CASSLRRESYGYTF. CDR3 DNA sequence: TGTGCCAGCAGCTTACGACGGGAATCCTATGGCTACACCTTC. Looking up the rest from reference TRBV7-9 and TRBJ1-2 gives the full variable domain: DTGVSQNPRHKITKRGQNVTFRCDPISEHNRLYWYRQTLGQGPEFLTYFQNEAQLEKSRLLSDRFSAERPKGSFSTLEIQRTEQGDSAMYLCASSLRRESYGYTFGSGTRLTVV.

This clone was seen just once. The chain recombines TRBV12-3 or TRBV12-4 with TRBJ2-3; unclear D gene. The CDR3 runs 12 residues. Trimming stripped 1 base from V and 4 bases from J, with 3 bases between. DNA of the CDR3: TGTGCCAGCAGTTTAGTGGCAGATACGCAGTATTTT. Protein sequence: CASSLVADTQYF.

The chain carries TRBV3-1 (or the pseudogene TRBV3-2) and TRBJ2-3; 8 nucleotides align to TRBD2. The V segment lost 2 bases and the J segment 6 bases; nucleotides outside the gene matches: 10. This CDR3 has 16 amino acids. Germline V gives CDR1 LGHDT, CDR2 YNNKEL (reference sequence). CDR3 protein: CASSQYPGGQGDTQYF. The DNA of the CDR3 is TGTGCCAGCAGCCAATACCCGGGGGGGCAGGGCGATACGCAGTATTTT.

J is TRBJ1-1 and V is TRBV2; TRBD1 aligns across 8 bases. V shed 8 bases and J 5 bases; nucleotides not matched to a gene: 4. The CDR3 is 12 amino acids. Germline CDR1 reads SNHLY; CDR2 reads FYNNEI. CDR3 bases: TGTGCCAGCGGCGGGACAGGAACTGAAGCTTTCTTT. Translation: CASGGTGTEAFF.

The DNA for the CDR3 is TGTGCCAGCAGCTTACCTGGGCGGGGCCCCGAAGAGACCCAGTACTTC. Translation: CASSLPGRGPEETQYF. The chain links TRBV7-8 to TRBJ2-5; TRBD2 is a possible D gene (6 bases). Between the trimmed V and J ends, which lost 2 bases and 3 bases, there was a span of 16 bases. CDR3 size: 16 residues. Germline V gives CDR1 SGHVS, CDR2 FQNEAQ.

The chain employs TRBV4-1 and TRBJ1-5, with D tentatively TRBD1 (6 bases). Germline CDR1 and CDR2: MGHRA and YSYEKL. Trimming took off 2 bases at V and 4 bases at J, with 15 bases between the two ends. This CDR3 contains 16 residues. The DNA for the CDR3 is TGCGCCAGCAGCCAAACCGAAGGACAGCTAAATCAGCCCCAGCATTTT. Translation gives CASSQTEGQLNQPQHF.

This chain links TRBV5-4 with TRBJ1-1; D is unclear. CDR3 length: 14 residues. V dropped 5 bases and J dropped 1 base, with 12 bases sitting between them. Looked up from germline, CDR1 is SGHNT and CDR2 is YYREEE (reference sequence). The CDR3 spells CASSRVSGNTEAFF. CDR3 nucleotide sequence: TGTGCCAGCAGTCGGGTTTCGGGGAACACTGAAGCTTTCTTT. Full variable domain (rest looked up from reference TRBV5-4 and TRBJ1-1): ETGVTQSPTHLIKTRGQQVTLRCSSQSGHNTVSWYQQALGQGPQFIFQYYREEENGRGNFPPRFSGLQFPNYSSELNVNALELDDSALYLCASSRVSGNTEAFFGQGTRLTVV.

The gene calls are TRBV15 and TRBJ2-1; 7 bases are a match to TRBD2. CDR1 is LNHNV and CDR2 is YYDKDF in the germline V gene (reference sequence). The J segment lost 0 bases and the V segment lost 4 bases, leaving 6 bases of the junction unmatched. The CDR3 is 16 amino acids. The CDR3 loop reads CATSTGRGNSYNEQFF. CDR3 nucleotides: TGTGCCACCAGCACCGGGCGGGGGAACTCCTACAATGAGCAGTTCTTC. Filled out from reference TRBV15 and TRBJ2-1, the complete variable domain reads DAMVIQNPRYQVTQFGKPVTLSCSQTLNHNVMYWYQQKSSQAPKLLFHYYDKDFNNEADTPDNFQSRRPNTSFCFLDIRSPGLGDTAMYLCATSTGRGNSYNEQFFGPGTRLTVL.

This clone appeared once. This chain links TRBV6-5 with TRBJ1-4; 7 bases map to TRBD1. CDR3 length: 14 amino acids. V trimming: 5 bases; J trimming: 7 bases; junction bases outside the gene matches: 7. Germline V gene sequence: CDR1 MNHEY, CDR2 SVGAGI. CDR3 in DNA: TGTGCCAGCAGTCCGGGACAGCGAGCTGAAAAACTGTTTTTT. Translated: CASSPGQRAEKLFF.

The CDR3 sequence is CASIPTGRYGYTF. The CDR3 coding sequence is TGTGCCAGCATTCCCACAGGGAGATATGGCTACACCTTC. V and J are TRBV12-3 or TRBV12-4 and TRBJ1-2, with a weak D call TRBD1 (6 bases). Trimming took 7 bases from V and 5 from J, leaving 14 bases between them. There are 13 residues in the CDR3.

This sequence joins TRBV5-4 and TRBJ2-1; a weak D match, TRBD1 (5 bases). The CDR3 totals 13 residues. The germline V and J ends were trimmed by 0 bases and 9 bases, with 10 bases remaining between them. Germline values: CDR1 SGHNT, CDR2 YYREEE (reference sequence). For the CDR3, the DNA is TGTGCCAGCAGCTTGGATTCAGACAGTGAGCAGTTCTTC. Amino acids: CASSLDSDSEQFF.

The chain joins TRBV7-3 to TRBJ1-6; 10 nucleotides align to TRBD1. CDR1 SGHTA and CDR2 FQGTGA come from the germline V gene. The CDR3 spans 15 residues. The V and J ends lost 2 bases and 6 bases, in that order; junction bases with no gene match: 1. The CDR3 loop is CASSLDRGPNSPLHF. CDR3 DNA: TGTGCCAGCAGCTTAGACAGGGGGCCTAATTCACCCCTCCACTTT.

The V gene is TRBV5-4, the J gene TRBJ1-1, with 8 bases identical to TRBD1. The germline CDR1 and CDR2 sequences are SGHNT and YYREEE (reference sequence). With V trimmed by 4 bases and J by 5 bases, 13 bases remained unmatched. The CDR3 length is 16 residues. DNA for the CDR3: TGTGCCAGCAGCGGTGGACAGGGTGGTGTTCCGACTGAAGCTTTCTTT. Translation: CASSGGQGGVPTEAFF.

The chain couples TRBV2 to TRBJ1-3; weak D call: TRBD1 (6 bases). Germline V CDR1 and CDR2: SNHLY, FYNNEI. The CDR3 covers 17 residues. The ends were cut back, 5 bases at V and 0 bases at J, with 17 bases in the middle. This CDR3 reads CASSKDRLTISGNTIYF. The CDR3 DNA follows: TGTGCCAGCAGTAAAGACAGGCTCACTATCTCTGGAAACACCATATATTTT.

This rearrangement joins TRBV29-1 to TRBJ1-1, with D tentatively TRBD1 (5 bases). Trimming stripped 3 bases from V and 0 bases from J, with 8 bases between. Germline V CDR1 and CDR2: SQVTM, ANQGSEA. This CDR3 is built from 13 residues. The CDR3 nucleotides are TGCAGCGTTGAGGGACCGATGAACACTGAAGCTTTCTTT. Amino acids: CSVEGPMNTEAFF.

V is TRBV30 and J is TRBJ1-5; D remains ambiguous. The CDR3 is made up of 13 amino acids. Germline-derived CDR1 and CDR2 are GTSNPN and SVGIG (reference sequence). V lost 0 bases to trimming and J lost 7 bases, with 10 bases between them. CDR3 amino acids: CAWSVEGRQPQHF. The CDR3 region has the DNA TGTGCCTGGAGTGTAGAGGGTAGGCAGCCCCAGCATTTT.